One sample yielded the 22 T cell receptor beta chains listed below, sequenced in a study of tumor and adjacent non-tumor tissue in lung cancer. The template was RNA from unsorted bulk tissue. Three rounds of nested PCR, following a modified ARM-PCR protocol, produced the TCRbeta library. In TCRdb, the multiplex PCR reads were re-called with MiXCR into one record per CDR3 protein. The data show just over 200,000 distinct CDR3 sequences, 70% to 75% seen once. Material for sequencing was lung tumor tissue. The receptors stem from a man aged 55-75 years with non-small cell lung cancer.

As to this clonotype: Given a much more abundant clone one base away, this may be a read error. The genes are TRBV6-2 or TRBV6-3 and TRBJ2-7, with D tentatively TRBD2 (5 bases). Per germline, CDR1 MNHEY and CDR2 SVGEGT. The CDR3 consists of 11 residues. CDR3 sequence: CVSTDYYEQYF. The CDR3 region has the DNA TGTGTCAGCACCGACTACTACGAGCAGTACTTC.

The J gene is TRBJ2-1, the V gene TRBV20-1; possible D gene TRBD2, 7 bases. The CDR3 contains 17 residues. Trimming stripped 0 bases from V and 3 bases from J, with 18 bases between. The germline V gene encodes CDR1 DFQATT and CDR2 SNEGSKA (reference sequence). CDR3 sequence (DNA): TGCAGTGCTAGAGATTGGGAGGGGGGCCTCAACTACAATGAGCAGTTCTTC. It codes for CSARDWEGGLNYNEQFF.

Of note for this clonotype: The junction departs from the called germline gene at one end, perhaps through a read error. The V gene is TRBV6-2 or TRBV6-3, the J gene TRBJ2-4; unclear D gene. The germline gives CDR1 MNHEY, CDR2 SVGEGT. The CDR3 runs 15 residues. The CDR3 DNA reads TGTGCCAGCAGCTCCGGACGATGGGAAGGTAACATTCAGCACTTC. Residues: CASSSGRWEGNIQHF.

This clonotype has a single count. A read error is possible here, since a much larger clone lies one base away. The chain links TRBV12-3 or TRBV12-4 to TRBJ2-3; 7 bases agree with TRBD2. This CDR3 has 15 amino acids. The DNA of the CDR3 is TGTGTCAGCGGAGTTTCGTGGCGGGGGACAGATACGCAGTATTTT. This sequence encodes CVSGVSWRGTDTQYF.

On this clonotype: Since no conserved phenylalanine or tryptophan closes the CDR3, a read error is the likely cause. The V gene is TRBV11-1, the J gene TRBJ2-7, with 9 bases fitting TRBD1. The V and J ends lost 5 bases and 7 bases, in that order; junction bases with no gene match: 6. This CDR3 region has 13 residues. Germline V gene lookup returns CDR1 SGHAT and CDR2 FQDESV (reference sequence). The CDR3 nucleotides are TGTGCCAGCAGCGCGGACAGGGGTGGAGAGCAGTACTTA. The encoded protein is CASSADRGGEQYL.

The J gene is TRBJ2-4, the V gene TRBV20-1, with a possible D match to TRBD2 (7 bases). The CDR3 has 15 amino acids. The germline V gene has CDR1 DFQATT and CDR2 SNEGSKA (reference sequence). The DNA of the CDR3 is TGCAGGCCCCATACAGGGAGGGAATCCGAAAACATTCAGTACTTC. This encodes CRPHTGRESENIQYF.

As for this clonotype: One end of the junction varies from germline; a read error may be responsible. The chain uses TRBV6-6 and TRBJ2-5; 8 nucleotides line up with TRBD2. The CDR3 runs 18 residues. Germline CDR1 reads MNHNY; CDR2 reads SVGAGI (reference sequence). CDR3 bases: TGTGCCAGTAGTTACTCAAAATCGGGAGGGCCCCCCCGAGAGACCCAGTACTTC. Translating gives CASSYSKSGGPPRETQYF.

To note about this clonotype: The conserved closing phenylalanine or tryptophan is absent in this CDR3, likely reflecting a read error. The genes are TRBV4-3 and TRBJ1-6; no clear D. The germline gives CDR1 LGHNA, CDR2 YSLEER. This CDR3 has 17 amino acids. CDR3 loop: CASSQDPETEVGSPLHL. CDR3 sequence (DNA): TGTGCCAGCAGCCAAGACCCGGAAACAGAAGTAGGATCACCCCTCCACCTT.

On this clonotype itself: A much larger clone is a single base away; this may be a read error. The missing conserved phenylalanine or tryptophan at the end of this CDR3 makes a read error likely. The chain combines TRBV12-3 or TRBV12-4 with TRBJ1-1, with a weak D call TRBD1 (5 bases). Trimming left V 6 bases short and J 1 base short, with 12 bases between. The length of the CDR3 is 14 residues. The CDR3 spells CASRGRDENTEAFL. The CDR3 bases are TGTGCCAGCAGGGGCAGGGATGAGAACACTGAAGCTTTCTTA.

With respect to this clonotype: One base away lies a much larger clone, so this may be a sequencing read error. The J gene is TRBJ2-5, the V gene TRBV28; D is perhaps TRBD2 (5 bases). This CDR3 region has 15 residues. Germline V gene data show CDR1 as MDHEN and CDR2 as SYDVKM. Between the trimmed V and J ends, which lost 6 bases and 5 bases, there was a span of 19 bases. The DNA for the CDR3 is TGTGCCAGCAGAGATCAACAGAGGGCTGGTGAGACCCAGTACTTC. It specifies CASRDQQRAGETQYF. Full variable domain (remainder filled in from reference TRBV28 and TRBJ2-5): DVKVTQSSRYLVKRTGEKVFLECVQDMDHENMFWYRQDPGLGLRLIYFSYDVKMKEKGDIPEGYSVSREKKERFSLILESASTNQTSMYLCASRDQQRAGETQYFGPGTRLLVL.

CDR3 nucleotides: TGTGCCAGCAGCCAAGTAATCTCTGGGGCCAACGTCCTGACTTTC. Its protein product is CASSQVISGANVLTF. The chain recombines TRBV4-2 with TRBJ2-6, with D unresolved. The CDR3 has 15 amino acids. The germline V gene has CDR1 LGHNA and CDR2 YNFKEQ. V was shortened by 1 base and J by 0 bases, with 4 bases between the two germline ends.

Points on this clonotype: The junction differs from germline at one of its ends, possibly a read error. CDR3 region: CASSLVLEREGQETRYF. The CDR3 coding sequence is TGTGCCAGCAGTTTGGTACTGGAGCGGGAGGGACAAGAGACCCGGTACTTC. This chain links TRBV12-3 or TRBV12-4 with TRBJ2-5; 10 nucleotides match TRBD2. The CDR3 spans 17 residues.

With respect to this clonotype: This sequence may be a read error, since a much larger clone differs from it by one base. The V and J genes are TRBV6-2 or TRBV6-3 and TRBJ1-3; D call uncertain. CDR1 and CDR2 from the germline V gene are MNHEY and SVGEGT. The length of the CDR3 is 16 residues. Trimming took 2 bases from V and 0 from J, leaving 11 bases between them. CDR3 nucleotide sequence: TGTGCCAGCAGTTACGCGCCACTAGTCTCTGGAAACACCATATATTTT. It translates to CASSYAPLVSGNTIYF.

The rearrangement links TRBV11-1 to TRBJ2-1; 12 positions agree with TRBD2. Trimming took 6 bases from V and 6 from J; bases not matched to a gene: 9. The CDR3 is 16 residues long. Germline V gene data show CDR1 as SGHAT and CDR2 as FQDESV (reference sequence). The CDR3 reads CASSKRLAGAFNEQFF. Here the CDR3 DNA reads TGTGCCAGCAGTAAACGACTAGCGGGGGCCTTCAATGAGCAGTTCTTC.

This clonotype was recorded many times. V and J are TRBV7-8 and TRBJ1-5, with 7 bases identical to TRBD1. The germline CDR1 and CDR2 sequences are SGHVS and FQNEAQ. This CDR3 contains 15 residues. With 2 bases clipped from V and 6 bases from J, the junction kept 7 bases outside the gene matches. CDR3 DNA sequence: TGTGCCAGCAGCTTAAGCGGACAGGTCTCTCAGCCCCAGCATTTT. This translates into CASSLSGQVSQPQHF. Complete variable domain (other parts from reference TRBV7-8 and TRBJ1-5): GAGVSQSPRYKVAKRGQDVALRCDPISGHVSLFWYQQALGQGPEFLTYFQNEAQLDKSGLPSDRFFAERPEGSVSTLKIQRTQQEDSAVYLCASSLSGQVSQPQHFGDGTRLSIL.

Of note for this clonotype: Given a much more abundant clone one base away, this may be a read error. The genes are TRBV20-1 and TRBJ1-2; 10 nucleotides align to TRBD1. Germline assignment: CDR1 DFQATT and CDR2 SNEGSKA (reference sequence). This CDR3 region has 14 residues. As DNA, the CDR3 is TGCGGTGCCCGAGCGGACAGGGGGGACTATGGCTACACCTTC. Translating gives CGARADRGDYGYTF.

As to this clonotype: A read error may produce the germline difference seen at one junction end. J is TRBJ2-1 and V is TRBV6-1, with a tentative D call TRBD2 (5 bases). From germline, CDR1 is MNHNS and CDR2 SASEGT. The CDR3 runs to 14 residues. CDR3 sequence: CDSTLRVRDDKHFF. Written as DNA, the CDR3 is TGTGACAGCACCTTGCGGGTCAGAGACGATAAGCATTTCTTC.

About this clonotype itself: This may be a read error, as it is one base from a much larger clone. The chain is built from TRBV11-2 and TRBJ1-3; the D is unclear. The germline V gene encodes CDR1 SGHAT and CDR2 FQNNGV. The V end was cut by 3 bases, the J end by 2 bases, with 29 bases between. The CDR3 runs to 21 residues. The DNA of the CDR3 is TGTGCCAGCAGCTTGTGCCACGTGGTCGTTTTCCCGGTCTCCCCTGGAAACACCATATATTTT. Translated: CASSLCHVVVFPVSPGNTIYF.

This chain joins TRBV11-2 and TRBJ1-1, with TRBD1 matching 8 bases. The germline CDR1 and CDR2 sequences are SGHAT and FQNNGV. With 9 bases clipped from V and 4 bases from J, the junction kept 10 bases outside the gene matches. The CDR3 loop spans 14 amino acids. The CDR3 sequence: CARSLTGGLTEAFF. The CDR3 DNA is TGTGCCAGGAGCCTTACAGGGGGTCTCACTGAAGCTTTCTTT. Using reference TRBV11-2 and TRBJ1-1 for the parts outside the CDR3, the full variable domain is EAGVAQSPRYKIIEKRQSVAFWCNPISGHATLYWYQQILGQGPKLLIQFQNNGVVDDSQLPKDRFSAERLKGVDSTLKIQPAKLEDSAVYLCARSLTGGLTEAFFGQGTRLTVV.

The rearrangement uses TRBV5-5 and TRBJ2-3; D is possibly TRBD1 (6 bases). Germline CDR1 is SGHKS and CDR2 is YYEKEE (reference sequence). The V end lost 4 bases, the J end lost 4 bases, and 16 bases lay between the germline ends. The CDR3 covers 15 residues. The CDR3 DNA reads as TGTGCCAGCAGCATCTCGGGGACAAGGGCAGATACGCAGTATTTT. It codes for CASSISGTRADTQYF.

A note on this clonotype: The junction differs from germline at one of its ends, possibly a read error. The rearrangement joins TRBV6-5 to TRBJ1-2; D gene ambiguous. Germline CDR1 reads MNHEY; CDR2 reads SVGAGI. The CDR3 is 13 amino acids. The CDR3 coding sequence is TGTGCCAGCAGTTACTCTGGCTTATATGGTTACAGCTTC. Translation: CASSYSGLYGYSF.

Concerning this clonotype itself: A junction boundary mismatches the germline segment, possibly from a read error. The chain has TRBV4-3 and TRBJ1-1; D unclear. Germline V gene sequence: CDR1 LGHNA, CDR2 YSLEER. The CDR3 runs 17 residues. The chain's CDR3 is CARSQDVPGRLGTEAFF. CDR3 in DNA: TGCGCCAGAAGCCAAGACGTTCCGGGCAGATTGGGCACTGAAGCTTTCTTT.